A selection of T cell receptor beta chains follows, all from one sample in a study of T cells expressing NK-cell markers. TCRdb reprocessed the 5' RACE reads and reports one entry per CDR3 protein, with no DNA. Recorded here are about 460,000 distinct CDR3 sequences; the top ten clones represent about 1.5%. The sample taken for sequencing was blood T cells: a sorted CD56 or NKG2C T cell subset, CD4+ or CD8+ T cells, or bulk PBMC T cells (not recorded which). These receptors all stem from a woman in her forties or fifties in good health. Both conserved end residues are part of each CDR3.

j_gene	v_gene	CDR3aa
TRBJ2-7	TRBV4-1	CASSQGPRQDYEQYF
TRBJ2-5	TRBV11-1	CASSFGTLETQYF
TRBJ2-4	TRBV24-1	CATSDYEGLRCRNIQYF
TRBJ1-1	TRBV3-1	CASSPRRVMNTEAFF
TRBJ2-5	TRBV11-3	CASSQWMGPEADETQYF
TRBJ2-5	TRBV11-2	CASTRPKETQYF
TRBJ1-2	TRBV5-4	CASSRISVIDYGYTF
TRBJ1-3	TRBV12-3/TRBV12-4	CASSFQQGEPGNTIYF
TRBJ2-3	TRBV24-1	CATSDRQRGHTDTQYF
TRBJ2-1	TRBV10-1	CASSRLENNEQFF
TRBJ1-2	TRBV12-3/TRBV12-4	CASRRQGGYGYTF
TRBJ2-1	TRBV11-3	CASSFGGRREQFF
TRBJ2-1	TRBV7-9	CASGPELSGKYNEQFF
TRBJ2-1	TRBV20-1	CSGRAVDEQFF
TRBJ1-1	TRBV2	CASSERARGRVGTEAFF
TRBJ1-1	TRBV18	CASSPGTALSTEAFF
TRBJ2-1	TRBV3-1	CASAKLAGVNEQFF
TRBJ2-1	TRBV20-1	CSASGASGSLVNEQFF
TRBJ2-1	TRBV5-1	CASSLENGSRDEQFF
TRBJ2-2	TRBV5-1	CASSYSRTGELFF
TRBJ1-1	TRBV24-1	CATSDVTGESTEAFF
TRBJ2-3	TRBV18	CASSPEGLAGAGTQYF
TRBJ1-3	TRBV29-1	CSGLTRESGNTIYF
TRBJ2-7	TRBV7-9	CASSLDSSVGYEQYF
TRBJ2-2	TRBV12-3/TRBV12-4	CASRFTWAEGTGELFF
TRBJ1-4	TRBV5-1	CASSLEPVGMVTNEKLFF
TRBJ2-1	TRBV20-1	CSARGGGASSYNEQFF
TRBJ2-3	TRBV24-1	CATSVTKEERADTQYF
TRBJ1-5	TRBV12-3/TRBV12-4	CASSMGQMSQPQHF
TRBJ2-3	TRBV5-1	CATGQSHTDTQYF
TRBJ2-1	TRBV7-9	CANSLGKTNNEQFF
TRBJ2-7	TRBV18	CASSHRETGVGNEQYF
TRBJ1-1	TRBV19	CASSQGTNTEAFF
TRBJ2-5	TRBV25-1	CASSETRVQETQYF
TRBJ2-5	TRBV3-1	CASSRASGVEETQYF
TRBJ2-7	TRBV6-2/TRBV6-3	CASSYRTGGLLEQYF
TRBJ2-4	TRBV5-1	CASSGGLAGGGIQYF
TRBJ2-7	TRBV7-9	CASTIAGKDEQYF
TRBJ2-1	TRBV20-1	CSARGTLAGTIEQFF
TRBJ2-1	TRBV12-3/TRBV12-4	CASSLVPGAQGNEQFF
TRBJ2-7	TRBV10-3	CAISDPGTDSYEQYF
TRBJ1-2	TRBV18	CASSPPVAVSGVGGYTF
TRBJ2-3	TRBV4-1	CASSQDRGPPGRTDTQYF
TRBJ1-1	TRBV20-1	CSALTGAQSSEAFF
TRBJ2-2	TRBV29-1	CSVLLGFLENTGELFF
TRBJ2-5	TRBV24-1	CATSDLQWPPTQYF
TRBJ2-1	TRBV19	CASSSPNGQGGHNEQFF
TRBJ2-1	TRBV19	CASSKWGATSSYNEQFF
TRBJ2-3	TRBV7-6	CASSPMSDTQYF
TRBJ2-3	TRBV9	CASSVASPRGRTADTQYF